This TCR beta chain was obtained from a study of blood T cell repertoires in COVID-19. Study overall: PBMCs, B-cell-depleted T cells, or T cells provided the cDNA or gDNA that made up the material.

Original methodology: Amplified reference gene primers provided the basis for estimating nucleated cell counts. The assay was immunoSEQ multiplex PCR, and TCRdb's table has in-frame clones only and misses some. V and J calls and clone size are those listed in that table; D and trimming were worked out from the DNA. The sample lists 350,000 to 450,000 clones; roughly 90% were seen once. V shed 4 bases, J shed 5 bases, and the junction held 3 bases outside the gene matches. Germline V gene lookup returns CDR1 SGDLS and CDR2 YYNGEE. The CDR3 has 15 residues. This TCR was recovered from a woman aged 40 to 55 with COVID-19, enrolled during active disease. The sequencing sample was made of peripheral blood. This chain links TRBV9 with TRBJ2-2; the match to TRBD2 covers 12 bases. The CDR3: CASSTGTSGTGELFF. CDR3 nucleotides: TGTGCCAGCAGCACCGGGACTAGCGGGACCGGGGAGCTGTTTTTT.